This T cell receptor beta chain stems from a study of OX40 agonist ivuxolimab in advanced cancers. Background on the study: Patients with hepatocellular carcinoma, melanoma, renal cell or head and neck cancer made up the dose-escalation patients. Participants, roughly 81% male, averaged approximately 65 years of age, ranging from about 23 to 79. Findings and limits, study-wide: Relative to CD4+, CD8+ T cells held more expanded clones on average.

Regarding this clone: Its antigen is unknown.

Patients were ruled out by autoimmune disease history or systemic immunosuppression. Method: immunoSEQ multiplex PCR; TCRdb's copy keeps in-frame clones and lacks some. The sample shows about 92,000 clones, around 90% of them seen only once. The CDR3 covers 19 residues. The trim removed 0 bases at V and 4 bases at J, leaving 17 bases unmatched. The germline CDR1 and CDR2 sequences are SGHVS and FQNEAQ. The sequences come from CD4+ or CD8+ T cells sorted from blood, collected in a trial of the OX40 agonist ivuxolimab. The chain joins TRBV7-8 to TRBJ2-5, with 7 bases lining up with TRBD2. The clonotype was recovered from an adult with an advanced solid tumor such as melanoma, head and neck, liver or kidney cancer. The CDR3, as DNA: TGTGCCAGCAGCTTAGCTTTCAATTTCGCTGTGGGAGGGCCAGAGACCCAGTACTTC. It specifies CASSLAFNFAVGGPETQYF.